The sequence of this T cell receptor beta chain was determined in a study of blood T cell repertoires in COVID-19. The method was immunoSEQ multiplex PCR; TCRdb's version includes in-frame clones alone and lacks a portion of them. The sample includes about 69,000 clones, about 80% seen only once; the top ten take about 14%. Germline assignment: CDR1 MNHEY and CDR2 SVGEGT. The CDR3 totals 16 residues. The V segment lost 1 base and the J segment 6 bases; nucleotides outside the gene matches: 8. The chain employs TRBV6-2 or TRBV6-3 and TRBJ1-5; 8 bases align to TRBD1. This TCR came from a man aged 45-60 years with COVID-19, enrolled during active disease. Sequencing used peripheral blood. The CDR3 DNA reads as TGTGCCAGCAGTTACTTAGATCGACAGGGGATTCAGCCCCAGCATTTT. The encoded protein is CASSYLDRQGIQPQHF.